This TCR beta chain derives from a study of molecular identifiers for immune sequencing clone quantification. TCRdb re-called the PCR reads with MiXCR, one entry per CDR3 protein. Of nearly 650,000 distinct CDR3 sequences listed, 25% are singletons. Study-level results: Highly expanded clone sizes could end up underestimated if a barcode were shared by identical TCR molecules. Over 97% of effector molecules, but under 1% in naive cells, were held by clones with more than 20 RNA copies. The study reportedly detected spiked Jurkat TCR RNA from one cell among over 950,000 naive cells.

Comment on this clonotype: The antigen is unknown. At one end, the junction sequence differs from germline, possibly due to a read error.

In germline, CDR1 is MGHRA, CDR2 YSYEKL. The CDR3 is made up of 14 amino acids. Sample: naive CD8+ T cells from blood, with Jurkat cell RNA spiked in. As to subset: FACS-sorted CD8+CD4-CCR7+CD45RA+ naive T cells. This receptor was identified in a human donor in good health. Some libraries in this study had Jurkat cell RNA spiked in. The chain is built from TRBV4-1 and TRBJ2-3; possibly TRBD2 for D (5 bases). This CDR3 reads CTSNGGLRTDTQYF. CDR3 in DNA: TGCACCAGCAACGGCGGACTTCGCACAGATACGCAGTATTTT.